This T cell receptor beta chain derives from a study of T cells in Graves' hyperthyroidism and ophthalmopathy. The CDR3 length is 14 residues. Germline CDR1 SGHRS, CDR2 YFSETQ. J was trimmed by 8 bases and V by 3 bases; bases with no gene match: 7. Each diagnosis drew on symptoms, thyroxine, TRAb, thyroid ultrasound and orbital computed tomography findings. RNA transcripts gave rise to amplified TCR beta CDR3 regions. HTBI primers drove first-round RT-PCR of the TCR CDR3. One entry per CDR3 protein, called by TCRdb with MiXCR from the multiplex PCR reads. The repertoire includes 30,000 to 40,000 distinct CDR3 sequences, roughly 49% of them detected once, and approximately 6% sits in the top ten.

The sequencing sample was made of blood. The TCR comes from a woman aged 45 to 65 with Graves' hyperthyroidism that later progressed to Graves' ophthalmopathy. The V and J genes are TRBV5-1 and TRBJ2-1; 8 bases fit TRBD2. The CDR3 is CASSSGTSSYEQFF. The CDR3 DNA is TGCGCCAGCAGCTCAGGGACTAGTAGTTATGAGCAGTTCTTC. The full variable domain, in which reference TRBV5-1 and TRBJ2-1 provide the parts outside the CDR3, is KAGVTQTPRYLIKTRGQQVTLSCSPISGHRSVSWYQQTPGQGLQFLFEYFSETQRNKGNFPGRFSGRQFSNSRSEMNVSTLELGDSALYLCASSSGTSSYEQFFGPGTRLTVL.